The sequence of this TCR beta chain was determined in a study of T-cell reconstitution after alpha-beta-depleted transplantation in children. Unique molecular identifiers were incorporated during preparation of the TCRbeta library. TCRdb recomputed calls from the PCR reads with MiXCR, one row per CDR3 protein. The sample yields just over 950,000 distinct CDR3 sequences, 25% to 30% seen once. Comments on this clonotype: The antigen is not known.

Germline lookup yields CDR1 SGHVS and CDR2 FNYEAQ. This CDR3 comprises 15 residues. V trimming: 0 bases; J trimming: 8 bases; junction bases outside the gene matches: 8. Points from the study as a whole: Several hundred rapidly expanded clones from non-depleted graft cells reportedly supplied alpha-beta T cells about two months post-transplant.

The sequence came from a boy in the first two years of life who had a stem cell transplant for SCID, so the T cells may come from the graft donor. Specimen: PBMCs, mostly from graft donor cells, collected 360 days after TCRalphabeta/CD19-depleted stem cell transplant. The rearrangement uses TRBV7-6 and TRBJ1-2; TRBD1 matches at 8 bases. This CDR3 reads CASSLAGSTGEGYTF. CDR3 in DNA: TGTGCCAGCAGCTTAGCCGGGTCGACAGGGGAAGGCTACACCTTC.